This TCR beta chain was recorded in a study of beta chain features in type 1 diabetes. Looking at the study overall: The samples had roughly 110,000,000 sorted cells examined in all. Findings of the study overall: Researchers could not determine here whether HLA type influences TCRB rearrangement. Type 1 diabetes patients showed fewer insertions and more deletions at VDJ junctions. All four CD4+ subsets of Type 1 diabetes patients contained TCRB CDR3s that were moderately but significantly shorter.

The CDR3 consists of 16 residues. The whole isolated RNA underwent reverse transcription, so sequencing captured expressed TCRB transcripts. Profiled with immunoSEQ multiplex PCR; TCRdb holds only in-frame clones, not every one. The data show about 740,000 clones, with 13% seen just once and 0.02% to 0.025% held by the top ten. Stem cell-like memory, regulatory, central memory and naive CD4+ cells were sorted via CD45RO/CCR7/CD25/CD127/CD95/CD27. This clone was seen a few times. No antigen is known for it. The chain employs TRBV21-1 and TRBJ2-5; TRBD1 was called by the table and not checked on the DNA. TRBV21-1 is a listed pseudogene. Input material: naive CD4+ T cells from blood. The receptor was isolated from a man aged 18 to 30 with type 1 diabetes. The CDR3 region has the DNA TGTGCCAGCAGCCTCCGGACTCGGTTTCAGGGGGAGACCCAGTACTTC. Translation gives CASSLRTRFQGETQYF.